The sequence of this T cell receptor (beta chain) was determined in a study of Graves' ophthalmopathy and Graves' hyperthyroidism. Study context: Peripheral blood was gathered at the point of initial diagnosis, before any treatment started.

CDR3 length equals 12 residues. In germline, CDR1 is SQVTM, CDR2 ANQGSEA. Trimming took 4 bases from V and 10 from J; bases not matched to a gene: 9. Presentation of ophthalmopathy in the donors involved moderate-to-severe activity, CAS ≥3, NOSPECS ≥4 and a duration under 3 months. This clonotype has a count of ten or more. Amplification from RNA transcripts yielded the TCR beta CDR3 regions. The workflow started with a first-round RT-PCR run with HTBI primers and then moved on to a second-round multiplex PCR. One entry per CDR3 protein, called by TCRdb with MiXCR from the multiplex PCR reads. This repertoire shows hundreds of thousands of distinct CDR3 sequences, over 40% found once; its top ten account for 2.5% to 3.5%.

The V gene is TRBV29-1, the J gene TRBJ1-1; TRBD1 agrees at 7 bases. Input material: peripheral blood. The sequence came from an adult man with Graves' ophthalmopathy. CDR3 in amino acids: CSVASGTEAAFF. CDR3 nucleotides: TGCAGCGTTGCATCCGGGACAGAGGCAGCTTTCTTT.